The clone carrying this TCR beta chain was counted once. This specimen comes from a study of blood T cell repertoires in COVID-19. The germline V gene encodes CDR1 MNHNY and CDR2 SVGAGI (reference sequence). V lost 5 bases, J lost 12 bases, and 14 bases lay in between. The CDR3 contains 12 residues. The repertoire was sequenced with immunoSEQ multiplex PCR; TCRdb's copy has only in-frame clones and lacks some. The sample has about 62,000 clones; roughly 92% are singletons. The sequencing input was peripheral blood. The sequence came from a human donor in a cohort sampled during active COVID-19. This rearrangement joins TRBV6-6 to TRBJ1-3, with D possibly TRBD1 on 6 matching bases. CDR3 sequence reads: CASSLGQSNIYF. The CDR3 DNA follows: TGTGCCAGCAGTCTCGGACAGTCTAACATATATTTT.